These 10 T cell receptor beta chains originate from one sample sequenced in a study of blood T cell repertoires in COVID-19. The table came from immunoSEQ multiplex PCR; TCRdb's copy has only in-frame clones and leaves some out. The profile shows approximately 270,000 clones, 91% of them singletons. What was sequenced was PBMCs or T cells enriched from blood (not recorded which). The origin of the receptors is a man aged 35-49 years who had been exposed to COVID-19.

The chain carries TRBV2 and TRBJ2-7, with a tentative D call TRBD1 (5 bases). CDR3 size: 14 residues. CDR1 is SNHLY, CDR2 FYNNEI, per germline. Trimming removed 4 bases from V and 7 bases from J, with 17 bases in between. As DNA, the CDR3 is TGTGCCAGCAGTGCCAGGGCAGCCCAAATGGAGCAGTACTTC. Its translation: CASSARAAQMEQYF.

This clone appeared once. The chain has TRBV7-3 and TRBJ1-1; 7 bases match TRBD1. With 4 bases clipped from V and 6 bases from J, the junction kept 8 bases outside the gene matches. Germline loops: CDR1 SGHTA, CDR2 FQGTGA. The length of the CDR3 is 14 residues. CDR3 coding DNA: TGTGCCAGCAGCTCCTACGACAGGGTACCTGAAGCTTTCTTT. This codes for CASSSYDRVPEAFF.

The genes are TRBV15 and TRBJ2-7; D might be TRBD2 (6 bases). V gave up 5 bases and J gave up 4 bases, with 18 bases separating them. CDR1 is LNHNV, CDR2 YYDKDF, per germline (reference sequence). The length of the CDR3 is 15 residues. In nucleotides, the CDR3 is TGTGCCACCAGCTCTAATCCGGGACTGCCTTACGAGCAGTACTTC. Translating it yields CATSSNPGLPYEQYF.

In this sample, this clone turned up once. V usage is TRBV11-3 and J usage is TRBJ2-7, with 7 bases fitting TRBD2. Germline-derived CDR1 and CDR2 are SGHNT and YENEEA. The CDR3 runs 17 residues. The V segment lost 0 bases and the J segment 1 base; nucleotides outside the gene matches: 9. CDR3 in DNA: TGTGCCAGCAGCTTAGACGAACTTGGGAGGGGTTCCTACGAGCAGTACTTC. Translated: CASSLDELGRGSYEQYF.

The gene calls are TRBV4-3 and TRBJ2-7, with 7 positions matching TRBD2. Germline CDR1 is LGHNA and CDR2 is YSLEER. The CDR3 consists of 14 residues. V trimming: 0 bases; J trimming: 4 bases; junction bases outside the gene matches: 3. The DNA of the CDR3 is TGCGCCAGCAGCCAAGAGCGGGAGTTGTACGAGCAGTACTTC. Translation gives CASSQERELYEQYF.

The rearrangement uses TRBV6-5 and TRBJ2-5; D remains unclear. This CDR3 is built from 13 residues. Germline CDR1 reads MNHEY; CDR2 reads SVGAGI. The V end lost 4 bases, the J end lost 4 bases, and 10 bases lay between the germline ends. This chain's CDR3 is CASSSHMAETQYF. DNA of the CDR3: TGTGCCAGCAGTTCCCACATGGCAGAGACCCAGTACTTC.

This rearrangement joins TRBV4-1 to TRBJ2-7; 9 positions match TRBD2. Trimming at V came to 2 bases and at J to 5 bases, leaving 16 bases not matched to a gene. The CDR3 runs 18 residues. From germline, CDR1 is MGHRA and CDR2 YSYEKL. The CDR3 region has the DNA TGCGCCAGCAGCCAAACTTTCACTAGCGGGTTGAAGGGCAACGAGCAGTACTTC. Encoded protein: CASSQTFTSGLKGNEQYF.

The gene calls are TRBV19 and TRBJ1-1; no reliable D call. The CDR3 extends over 15 amino acids. V lost 4 bases, J lost 4 bases, and 16 bases lay in between. The germline V gene has CDR1 LNHDA and CDR2 SQIVND (reference sequence). The CDR3 DNA sequence: TGTGCCAGTAGTACCCCATTTCGGGAAAGCACTGAAGCTTTCTTT. Its protein product is CASSTPFRESTEAFF.

The rearrangement uses TRBV5-6 and TRBJ1-2; D unresolved. CDR3 length: 12 residues. Trimming stripped 2 bases from V and 6 bases from J, with 8 bases between. CDR1 and CDR2 from the germline V gene are SGHDT and YYEEEE. CDR3 region: CASSFSVNGYTF. The CDR3 coding sequence is TGTGCCAGCAGCTTTTCGGTTAATGGCTACACCTTC.

This chain uses TRBV7-2 with TRBJ2-4; D is uncertain. This CDR3 comprises 15 residues. V was shortened by 5 bases and J by 5 bases, with 16 bases between the two germline ends. CDR1 is SGHTA and CDR2 is FQGNSA in the germline V gene. This chain's CDR3 is CASSDPSGVENIQYF. DNA for the CDR3: TGTGCCAGCAGCGACCCCTCGGGTGTTGAAAACATTCAGTACTTC.